This TCR beta chain was identified during a study of shared clonotypes between healthy human individuals. The CDR3 spans 13 residues. CDR1 MNHEY and CDR2 SVGAGI come from the germline V gene. V shed 0 bases and J shed 2 bases, with 2 bases lying between them. Measured with immunoSEQ multiplex PCR; TCRdb has only the in-frame clones, and not every one. The data hold a few million clones, with 80% to 95% observed a single time. About this clone: Other nucleotide sequences from this sample produce the same CDR3.

The sequence was collected from a man aged 18 to 30 in good health. Some clones in this sample may be carry-over from other donors' samples. The chain combines TRBV6-5 with TRBJ1-5; no reliable D call. The sequenced sample was naive CD4+ T cells from PBMCs. Subset described: CD45RA+ positively selected. The CDR3 loop reads CASSYSRNQPQHF. Written as DNA, the CDR3 is TGTGCCAGCAGTTACTCTCGCAATCAGCCCCAGCATTTT.